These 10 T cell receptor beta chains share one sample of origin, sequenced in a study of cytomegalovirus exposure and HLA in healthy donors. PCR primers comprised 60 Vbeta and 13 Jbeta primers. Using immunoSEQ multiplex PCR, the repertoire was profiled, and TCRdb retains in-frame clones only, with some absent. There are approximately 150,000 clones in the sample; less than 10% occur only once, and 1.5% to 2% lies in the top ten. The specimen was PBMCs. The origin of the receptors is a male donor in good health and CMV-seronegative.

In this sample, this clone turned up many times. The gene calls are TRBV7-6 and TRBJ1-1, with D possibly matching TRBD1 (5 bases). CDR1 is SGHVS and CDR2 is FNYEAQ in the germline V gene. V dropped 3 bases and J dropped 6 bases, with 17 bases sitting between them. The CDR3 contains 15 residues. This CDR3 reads CASSLTVTFRSEAFF. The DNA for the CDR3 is TGTGCCAGCAGCTTGACAGTCACGTTTAGGTCTGAAGCTTTCTTT.

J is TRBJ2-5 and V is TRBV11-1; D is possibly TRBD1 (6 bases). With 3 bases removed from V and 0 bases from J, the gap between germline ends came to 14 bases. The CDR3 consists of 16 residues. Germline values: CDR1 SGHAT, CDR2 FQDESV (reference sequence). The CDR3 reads CASSLRQAQYQETQYF. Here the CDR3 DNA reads TGTGCCAGCAGCTTGCGACAGGCCCAGTACCAAGAGACCCAGTACTTC. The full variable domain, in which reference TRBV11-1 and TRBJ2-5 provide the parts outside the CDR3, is EAEVAQSPRYKITEKSQAVAFWCDPISGHATLYWYRQILGQGPELLVQFQDESVVDDSQLPKDRFSAERLKGVDSTLKIQPAELGDSAMYLCASSLRQAQYQETQYFGPGTRLLVL.

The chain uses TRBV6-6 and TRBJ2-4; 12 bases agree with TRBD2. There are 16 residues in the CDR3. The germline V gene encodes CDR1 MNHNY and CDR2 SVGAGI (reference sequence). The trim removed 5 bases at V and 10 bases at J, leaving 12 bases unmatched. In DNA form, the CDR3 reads TGTGCCAGCAGTACCCGGACTAGCGGGACCTCCGGGATTCAGTACTTC. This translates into CASSTRTSGTSGIQYF.

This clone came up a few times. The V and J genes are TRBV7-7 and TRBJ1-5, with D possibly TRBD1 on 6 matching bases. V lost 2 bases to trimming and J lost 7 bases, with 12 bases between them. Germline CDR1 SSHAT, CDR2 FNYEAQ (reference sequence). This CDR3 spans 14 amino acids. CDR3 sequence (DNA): TGTGCCAGCAGCTTATTGAGGGGGGGACAGCCCCAGCATTTT. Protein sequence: CASSLLRGGQPQHF.

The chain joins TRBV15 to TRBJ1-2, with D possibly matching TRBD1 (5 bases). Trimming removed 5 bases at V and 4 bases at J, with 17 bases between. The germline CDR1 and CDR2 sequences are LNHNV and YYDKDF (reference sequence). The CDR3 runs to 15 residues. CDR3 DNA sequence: TGTGCCACCAGCGGAAGACAGACTGATCTCTATGGCTACACCTTC. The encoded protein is CATSGRQTDLYGYTF.

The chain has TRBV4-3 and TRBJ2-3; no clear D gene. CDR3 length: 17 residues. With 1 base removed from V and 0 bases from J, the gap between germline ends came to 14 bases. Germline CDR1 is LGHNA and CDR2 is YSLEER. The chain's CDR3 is CASSQVSWYSSTDTQYF. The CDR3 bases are TGCGCCAGCAGCCAAGTGAGCTGGTACTCTAGCACAGATACGCAGTATTTT.

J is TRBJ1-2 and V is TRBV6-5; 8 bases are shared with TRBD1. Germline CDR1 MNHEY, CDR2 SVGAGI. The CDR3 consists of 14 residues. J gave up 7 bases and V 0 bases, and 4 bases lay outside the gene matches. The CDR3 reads CASSYSTGESGYTF. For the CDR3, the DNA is TGTGCCAGCAGTTACTCGACAGGGGAGAGTGGCTACACCTTC.

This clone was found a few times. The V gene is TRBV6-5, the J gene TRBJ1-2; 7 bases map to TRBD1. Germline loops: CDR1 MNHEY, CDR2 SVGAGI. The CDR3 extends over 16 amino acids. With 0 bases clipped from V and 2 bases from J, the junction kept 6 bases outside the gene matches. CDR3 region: CASSYSSQGDNYGYTF. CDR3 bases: TGTGCCAGCAGTTACTCGAGTCAGGGGGACAACTATGGCTACACCTTC.

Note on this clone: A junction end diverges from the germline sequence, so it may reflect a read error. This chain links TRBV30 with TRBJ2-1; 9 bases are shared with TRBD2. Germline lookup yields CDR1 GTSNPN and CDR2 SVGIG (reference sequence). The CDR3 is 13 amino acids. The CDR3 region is CAWSPSLRREGIF. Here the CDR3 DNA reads TGTGCCTGGAGCCCATCCCTGAGGCGGGAGGGGATCTTC.

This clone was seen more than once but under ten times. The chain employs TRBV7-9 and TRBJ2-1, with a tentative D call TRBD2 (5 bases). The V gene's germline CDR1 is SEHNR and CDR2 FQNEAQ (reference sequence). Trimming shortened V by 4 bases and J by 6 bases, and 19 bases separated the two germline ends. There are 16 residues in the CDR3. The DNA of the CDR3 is TGTGCCAGCAGCTCTTTTAGCGCCCCGGAGACCAATGAGCAGTTCTTC. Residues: CASSSFSAPETNEQFF.